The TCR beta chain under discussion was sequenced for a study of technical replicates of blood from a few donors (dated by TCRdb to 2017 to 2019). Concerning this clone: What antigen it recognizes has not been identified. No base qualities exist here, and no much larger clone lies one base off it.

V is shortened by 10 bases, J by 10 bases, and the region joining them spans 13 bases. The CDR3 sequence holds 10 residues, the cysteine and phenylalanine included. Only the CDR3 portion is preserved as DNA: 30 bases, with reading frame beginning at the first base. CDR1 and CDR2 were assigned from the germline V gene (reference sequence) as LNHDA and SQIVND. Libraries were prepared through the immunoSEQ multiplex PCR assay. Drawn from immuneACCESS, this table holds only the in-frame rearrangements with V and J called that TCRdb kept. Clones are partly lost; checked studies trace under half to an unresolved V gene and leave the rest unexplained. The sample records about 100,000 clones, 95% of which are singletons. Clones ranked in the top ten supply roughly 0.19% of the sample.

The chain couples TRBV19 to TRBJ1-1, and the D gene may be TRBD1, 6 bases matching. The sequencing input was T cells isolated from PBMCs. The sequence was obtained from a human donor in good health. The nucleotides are TGTGCCACCACAGGACAGCGAGCTTTCTTT. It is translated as CATTGQRAFF.